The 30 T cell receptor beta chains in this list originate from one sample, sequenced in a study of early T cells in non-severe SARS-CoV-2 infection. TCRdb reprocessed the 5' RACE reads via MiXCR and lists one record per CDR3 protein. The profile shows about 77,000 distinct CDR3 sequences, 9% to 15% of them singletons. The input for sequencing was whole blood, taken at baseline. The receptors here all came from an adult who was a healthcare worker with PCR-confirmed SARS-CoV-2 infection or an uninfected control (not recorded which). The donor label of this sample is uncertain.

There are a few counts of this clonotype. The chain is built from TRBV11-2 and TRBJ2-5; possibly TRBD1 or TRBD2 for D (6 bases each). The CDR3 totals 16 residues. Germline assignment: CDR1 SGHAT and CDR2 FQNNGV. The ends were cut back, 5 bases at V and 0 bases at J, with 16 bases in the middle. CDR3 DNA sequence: TGTGCCAGCAGCCGGGGGACAACGACGTACCAAGAGACCCAGTACTTC. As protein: CASSRGTTTYQETQYF.

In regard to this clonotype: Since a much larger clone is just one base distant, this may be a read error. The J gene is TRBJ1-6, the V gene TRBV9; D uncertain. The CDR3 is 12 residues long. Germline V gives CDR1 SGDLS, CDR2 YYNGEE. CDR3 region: CASSVSSSHLHF. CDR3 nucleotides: TGTGCCAGCAGCGTGAGCAGTTCACACCTCCACTTT.

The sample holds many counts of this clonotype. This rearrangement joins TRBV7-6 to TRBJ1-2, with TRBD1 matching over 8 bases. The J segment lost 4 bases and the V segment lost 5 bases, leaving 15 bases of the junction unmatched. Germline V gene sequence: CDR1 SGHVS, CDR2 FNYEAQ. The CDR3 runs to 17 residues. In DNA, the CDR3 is TGTGCCAGCAGCCCCTTAGTACCCAGGGGGCACGGCTATGGCTACACCTTC. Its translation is CASSPLVPRGHGYGYTF.

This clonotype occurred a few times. The CDR3 nucleotides are TGTGCCAGCAGCTTCCGGAGGGATACGCAGTATTTT. Protein: CASSFRRDTQYF. This chain uses TRBV7-2 with TRBJ2-3, with a tentative D call TRBD2 (5 bases). Germline loops: CDR1 SGHTA, CDR2 FQGNSA. The CDR3 spans 12 residues. Trimming shortened V by 3 bases and J by 6 bases, and 7 bases separated the two germline ends.

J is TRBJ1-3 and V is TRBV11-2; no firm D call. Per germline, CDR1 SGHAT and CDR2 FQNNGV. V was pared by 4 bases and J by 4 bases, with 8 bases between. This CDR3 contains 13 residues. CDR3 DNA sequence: TGTGCCAGCAGCTACATCTCCGGAAACACCATATATTTT. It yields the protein CASSYISGNTIYF.

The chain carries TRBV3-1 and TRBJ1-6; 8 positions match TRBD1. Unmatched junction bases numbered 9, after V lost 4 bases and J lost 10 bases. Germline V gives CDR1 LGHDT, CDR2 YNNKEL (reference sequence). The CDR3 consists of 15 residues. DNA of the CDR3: TGTGCCAGCAGCCCCCTCCACAGGGGGAGCTCACCCCTCCACTTT. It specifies CASSPLHRGSSPLHF.

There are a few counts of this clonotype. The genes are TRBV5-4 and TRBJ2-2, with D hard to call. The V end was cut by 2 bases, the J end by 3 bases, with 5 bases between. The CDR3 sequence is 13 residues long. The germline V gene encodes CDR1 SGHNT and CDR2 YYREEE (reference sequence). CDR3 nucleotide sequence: TGTGCCAGCAGCTTCCACGACACCGGGGAGCTGTTTTTT. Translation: CASSFHDTGELFF. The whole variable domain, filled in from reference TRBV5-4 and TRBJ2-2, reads ETGVTQSPTHLIKTRGQQVTLRCSSQSGHNTVSWYQQALGQGPQFIFQYYREEENGRGNFPPRFSGLQFPNYSSELNVNALELDDSALYLCASSFHDTGELFFGEGSRLTVL.

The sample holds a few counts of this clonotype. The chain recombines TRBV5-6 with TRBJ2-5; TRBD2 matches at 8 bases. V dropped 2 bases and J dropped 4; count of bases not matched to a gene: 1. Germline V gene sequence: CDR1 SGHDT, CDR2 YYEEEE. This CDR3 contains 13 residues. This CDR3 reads CASSFSGVETQYF. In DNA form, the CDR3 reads TGTGCCAGCAGCTTTAGCGGGGTAGAGACCCAGTACTTC.

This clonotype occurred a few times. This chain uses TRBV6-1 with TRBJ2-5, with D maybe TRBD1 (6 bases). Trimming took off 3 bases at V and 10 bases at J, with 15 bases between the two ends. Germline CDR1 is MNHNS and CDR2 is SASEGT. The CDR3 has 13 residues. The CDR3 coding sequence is TGTGCCAGCAGTGACAGGGGCCTGAAAGGCCAGTACTTC. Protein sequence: CASSDRGLKGQYF.

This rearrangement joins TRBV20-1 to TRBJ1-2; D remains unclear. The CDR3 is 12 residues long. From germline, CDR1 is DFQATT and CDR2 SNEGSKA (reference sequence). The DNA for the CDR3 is TGCAGCCTAAGTTCCGGAGCTTATGGCTACACCTTC. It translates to CSLSSGAYGYTF.

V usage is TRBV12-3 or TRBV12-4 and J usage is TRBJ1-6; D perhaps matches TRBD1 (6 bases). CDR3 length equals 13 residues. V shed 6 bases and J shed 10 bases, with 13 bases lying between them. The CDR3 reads CASSGQWPSPLHF. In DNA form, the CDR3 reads TGTGCCAGCAGCGGACAGTGGCCGTCACCCCTCCACTTT.

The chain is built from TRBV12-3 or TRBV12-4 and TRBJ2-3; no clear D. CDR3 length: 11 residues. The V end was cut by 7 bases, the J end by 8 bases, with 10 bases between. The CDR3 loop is CASNVRTTQYF. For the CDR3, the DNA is TGTGCCAGCAACGTTAGAACTACGCAGTATTTT.

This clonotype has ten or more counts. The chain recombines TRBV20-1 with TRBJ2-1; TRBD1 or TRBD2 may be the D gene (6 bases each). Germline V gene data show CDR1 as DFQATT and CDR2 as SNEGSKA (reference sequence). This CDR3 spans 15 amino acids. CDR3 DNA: TGCAGGGCCGGAACGGGGGCGAGCTCCTACAATGAGCAGTTCTTC. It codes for CRAGTGASSYNEQFF.

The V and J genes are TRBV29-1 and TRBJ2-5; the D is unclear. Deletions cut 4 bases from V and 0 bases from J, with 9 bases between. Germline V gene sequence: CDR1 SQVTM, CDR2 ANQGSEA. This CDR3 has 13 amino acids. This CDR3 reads CSVGTSYQETQYF. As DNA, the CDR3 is TGCAGCGTTGGAACCTCCTACCAAGAGACCCAGTACTTC.

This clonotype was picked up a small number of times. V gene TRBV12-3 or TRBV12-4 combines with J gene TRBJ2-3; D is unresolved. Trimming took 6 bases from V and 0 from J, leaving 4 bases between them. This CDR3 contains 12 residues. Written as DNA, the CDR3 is TGTGCCAGCAGCTACAGCACAGATACGCAGTATTTT. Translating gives CASSYSTDTQYF.

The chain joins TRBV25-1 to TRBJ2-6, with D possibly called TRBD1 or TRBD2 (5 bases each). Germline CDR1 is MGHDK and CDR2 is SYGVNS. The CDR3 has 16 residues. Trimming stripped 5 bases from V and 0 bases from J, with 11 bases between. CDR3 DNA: TGTGCCAGCAGTCTCGCAGGGAGCTCTGGGGCCAACGTCCTGACTTTC. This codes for CASSLAGSSGANVLTF.

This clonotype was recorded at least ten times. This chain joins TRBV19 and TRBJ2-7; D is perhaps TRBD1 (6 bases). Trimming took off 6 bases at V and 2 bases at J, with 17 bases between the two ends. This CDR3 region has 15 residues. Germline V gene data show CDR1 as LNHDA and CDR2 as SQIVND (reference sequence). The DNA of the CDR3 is TGTGCCAGTAGCAACCAGGGCAGGGGACCCTACGAGCAGTACTTC. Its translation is CASSNQGRGPYEQYF. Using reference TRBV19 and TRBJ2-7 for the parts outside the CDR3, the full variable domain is DGGITQSPKYLFRKEGQNVTLSCEQNLNHDAMYWYRQDPGQGLRLIYYSQIVNDFQKGDIAEGYSVSREKKESFPLTVTSAQKNPTAFYLCASSNQGRGPYEQYFGPGTRLTVT.

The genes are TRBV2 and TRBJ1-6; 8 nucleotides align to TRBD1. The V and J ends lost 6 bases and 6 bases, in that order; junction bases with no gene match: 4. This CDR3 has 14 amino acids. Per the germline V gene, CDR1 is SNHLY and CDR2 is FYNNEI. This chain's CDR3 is CASRTQGGNSPLHF. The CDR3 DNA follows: TGTGCCAGCAGGACACAGGGGGGTAATTCACCCCTCCACTTT.

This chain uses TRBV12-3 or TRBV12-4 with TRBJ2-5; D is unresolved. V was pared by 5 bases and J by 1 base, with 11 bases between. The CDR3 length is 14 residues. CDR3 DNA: TGTGCCAGCAGTCAAACTACCGTCCAAGAGACCCAGTACTTC. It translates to CASSQTTVQETQYF.

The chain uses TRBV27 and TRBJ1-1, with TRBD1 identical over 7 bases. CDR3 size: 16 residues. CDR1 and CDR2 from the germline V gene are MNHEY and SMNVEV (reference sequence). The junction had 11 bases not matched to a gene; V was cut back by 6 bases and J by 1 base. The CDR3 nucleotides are TGTGCCAGCAGCTCAGTCAGGGGGTCTGGGAACACTGAAGCTTTCTTT. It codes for CASSSVRGSGNTEAFF.

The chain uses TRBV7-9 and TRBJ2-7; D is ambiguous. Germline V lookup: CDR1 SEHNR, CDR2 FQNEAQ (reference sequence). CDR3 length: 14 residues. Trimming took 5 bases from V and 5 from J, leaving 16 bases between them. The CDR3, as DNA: TGTGCCAGCAGCCGGATCCGGGCCGCGAACGAGCAGTACTTC. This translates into CASSRIRAANEQYF.

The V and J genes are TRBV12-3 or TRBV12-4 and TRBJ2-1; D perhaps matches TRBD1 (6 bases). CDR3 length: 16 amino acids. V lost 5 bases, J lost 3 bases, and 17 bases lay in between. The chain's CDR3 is CASSTVDRSNYNEQFF. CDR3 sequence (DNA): TGTGCCAGCAGTACCGTGGACAGATCGAACTACAATGAGCAGTTCTTC.

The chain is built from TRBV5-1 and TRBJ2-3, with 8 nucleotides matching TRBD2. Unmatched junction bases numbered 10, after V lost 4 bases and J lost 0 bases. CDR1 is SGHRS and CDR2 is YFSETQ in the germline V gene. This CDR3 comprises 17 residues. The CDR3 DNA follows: TGCGCCAGCAGCAAAAGAGGGCGGGAGGTTAGCACAGATACGCAGTATTTT. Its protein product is CASSKRGREVSTDTQYF.

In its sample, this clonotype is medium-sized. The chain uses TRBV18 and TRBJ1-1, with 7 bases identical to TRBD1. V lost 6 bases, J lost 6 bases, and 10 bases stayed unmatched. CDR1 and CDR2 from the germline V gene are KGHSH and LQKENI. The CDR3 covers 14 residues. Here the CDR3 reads CASSAGGTEPEAFF. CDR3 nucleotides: TGTGCCAGCTCCGCAGGGGGGACAGAGCCTGAAGCTTTCTTT.

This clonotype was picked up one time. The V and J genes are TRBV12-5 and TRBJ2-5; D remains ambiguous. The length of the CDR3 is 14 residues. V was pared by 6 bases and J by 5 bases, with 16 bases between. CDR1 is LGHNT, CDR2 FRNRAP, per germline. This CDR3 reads CASGQLPEEETQYF. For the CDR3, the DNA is TGTGCTAGTGGCCAATTACCTGAGGAGGAGACCCAGTACTTC.

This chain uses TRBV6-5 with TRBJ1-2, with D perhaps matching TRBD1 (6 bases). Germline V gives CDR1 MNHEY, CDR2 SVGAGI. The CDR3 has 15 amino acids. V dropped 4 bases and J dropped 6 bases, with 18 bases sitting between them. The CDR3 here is CASSFLRQVGNGYTF. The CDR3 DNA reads TGTGCCAGCAGTTTCTTGCGACAGGTTGGGAATGGCTACACCTTC.

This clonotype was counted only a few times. The CDR3 loop reads CASSLYRGSSYNEQFF. Written as DNA, the CDR3 is TGTGCCAGCAGTTTATATAGGGGGAGCTCCTACAATGAGCAGTTCTTC. The chain uses TRBV28 and TRBJ2-1; tentative D call: TRBD1 (6 bases). V was cut by 1 base and J by 0 bases, with 10 bases left in between. The germline V gene has CDR1 MDHEN and CDR2 SYDVKM. The CDR3 has 16 amino acids. Complete variable domain (other parts from reference TRBV28 and TRBJ2-1): DVKVTQSSRYLVKRTGEKVFLECVQDMDHENMFWYRQDPGLGLRLIYFSYDVKMKEKGDIPEGYSVSREKKERFSLILESASTNQTSMYLCASSLYRGSSYNEQFFGPGTRLTVL.

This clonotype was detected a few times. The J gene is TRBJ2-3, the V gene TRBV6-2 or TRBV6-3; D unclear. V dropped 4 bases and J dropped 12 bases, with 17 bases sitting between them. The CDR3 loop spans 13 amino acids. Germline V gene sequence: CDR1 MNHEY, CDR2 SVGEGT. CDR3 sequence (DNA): TGTGCCAGCAGTTTAGTCCGTGAAAGACCTCAGTATTTT. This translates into CASSLVRERPQYF.

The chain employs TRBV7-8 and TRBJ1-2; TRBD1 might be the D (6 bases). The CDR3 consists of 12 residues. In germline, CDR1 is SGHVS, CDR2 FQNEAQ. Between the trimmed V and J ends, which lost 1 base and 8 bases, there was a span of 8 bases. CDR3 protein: CASSLDRVGYTF. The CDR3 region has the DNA TGTGCCAGCAGCTTAGACAGGGTCGGCTACACCTTC.

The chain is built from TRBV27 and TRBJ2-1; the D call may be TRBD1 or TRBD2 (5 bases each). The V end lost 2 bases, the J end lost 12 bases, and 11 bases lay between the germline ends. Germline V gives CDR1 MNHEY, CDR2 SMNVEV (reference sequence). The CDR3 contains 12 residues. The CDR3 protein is CASSLNLGRQFF. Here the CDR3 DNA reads TGTGCCAGCAGTTTAAATCTGGGACGGCAGTTCTTC.